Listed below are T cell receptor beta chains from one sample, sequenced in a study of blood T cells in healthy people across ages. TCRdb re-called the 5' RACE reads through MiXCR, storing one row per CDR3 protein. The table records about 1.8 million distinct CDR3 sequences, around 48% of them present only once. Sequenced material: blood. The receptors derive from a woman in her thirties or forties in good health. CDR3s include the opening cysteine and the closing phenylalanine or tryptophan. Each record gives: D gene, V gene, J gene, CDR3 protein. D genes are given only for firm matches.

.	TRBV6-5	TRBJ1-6	CASSYSGQAVSDSPLHF
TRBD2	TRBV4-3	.	CASSQVGRGVNQETQYF
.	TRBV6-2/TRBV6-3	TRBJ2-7	CASRGTAAYEQYF
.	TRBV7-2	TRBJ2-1	CASRKDDNEQFF
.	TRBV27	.	CASSLSSGGQETQFF
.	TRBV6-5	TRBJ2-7	CASSYGRLVLGYNEQYF
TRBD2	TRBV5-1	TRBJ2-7	CASSSPIATSGGPSSYEQYF
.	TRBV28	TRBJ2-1	CASSPTSPAAFNEQFF
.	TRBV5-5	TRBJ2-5	CASSLVEDGQETQYF
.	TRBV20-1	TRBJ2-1	CSARGTVVYNEQFF
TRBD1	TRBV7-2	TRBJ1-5	CASSHTSGGPGAGNQPQHF
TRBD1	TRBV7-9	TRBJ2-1	CASSLRSGTGGHNEQFF
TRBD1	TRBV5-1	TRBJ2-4	CASSSIQGARDIQYF
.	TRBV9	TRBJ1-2	CANSPRVNYGYTF
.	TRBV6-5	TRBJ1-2	CASSYSNQVEGYTF
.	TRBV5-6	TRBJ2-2	CASSSGREWNTGELFF
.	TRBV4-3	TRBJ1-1	CASSRERYRTTEAFF
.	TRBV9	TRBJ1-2	CASSAPKGLSYGYTF
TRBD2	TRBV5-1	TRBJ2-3	CASSLGRGDLSTDTQYF
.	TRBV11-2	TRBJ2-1	CASSLISIAENEQFF
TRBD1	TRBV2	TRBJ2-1	CAGEKTGEYNERFF
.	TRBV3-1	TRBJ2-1	CASSSAYNEQFF
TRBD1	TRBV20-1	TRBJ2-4	CSARDWTGLAKNIQYF
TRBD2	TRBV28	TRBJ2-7	CASSPTSASYEQYF